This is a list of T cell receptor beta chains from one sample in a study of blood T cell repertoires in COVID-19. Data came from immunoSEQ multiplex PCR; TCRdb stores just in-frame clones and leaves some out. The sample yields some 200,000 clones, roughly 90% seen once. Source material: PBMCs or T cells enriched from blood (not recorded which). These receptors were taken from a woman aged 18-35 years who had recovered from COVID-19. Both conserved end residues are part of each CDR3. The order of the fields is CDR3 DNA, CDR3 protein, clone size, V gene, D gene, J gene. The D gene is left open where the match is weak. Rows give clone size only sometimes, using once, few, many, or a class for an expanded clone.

CDR3 DNA: TGTGCCAGCAGTTACAGGACTAGCGGGGGTGGGGAGCAGTTCTTC
CDR3 protein: CASSYRTSGGGEQFF
clone size: .
V gene: TRBV6-5
D gene: TRBD2
J gene: TRBJ2-1

CDR3 DNA: TGCGCCAGCAGCCAAAGAAGGACAGGGGACGAGCAGTACTTC
CDR3 protein: CASSQRRTGDEQYF
clone size: .
V gene: TRBV4-1
D gene: TRBD1
J gene: TRBJ2-7

CDR3 DNA: TGTGCCGGAGGAGATAGACAGGCACATAACTATGGCTACACCTTC
CDR3 protein: CAGGDRQAHNYGYTF
clone size: .
V gene: TRBV6-5
D gene: .
J gene: TRBJ1-2

CDR3 DNA: TGTGCCAGCAGCGTATTAGGACAGGGTTCAAAAGGGGCTGAAGCTTTCTTT
CDR3 protein: CASSVLGQGSKGAEAFF
clone size: .
V gene: TRBV9
D gene: TRBD1
J gene: TRBJ1-1

CDR3 DNA: TGTGCCACCCTCTCGGGTTATAATCAGCCCCAGCATTTT
CDR3 protein: CATLSGYNQPQHF
clone size: .
V gene: TRBV19
D gene: .
J gene: TRBJ1-5

CDR3 DNA: TGTGCCAGCAGTTTAGGAGGGTCTGGAAACACCATATATTTT
CDR3 protein: CASSLGGSGNTIYF
clone size: .
V gene: TRBV28
D gene: .
J gene: TRBJ1-3

CDR3 DNA: TGTGCCTGGAGTATCGGGGAGTCCACAGATACGCAGTATTTT
CDR3 protein: CAWSIGESTDTQYF
clone size: .
V gene: TRBV30
D gene: .
J gene: TRBJ2-3

CDR3 DNA: TGTGCCAGCAGCAGAGGACAAGGCGTAAGCTACAATGAGCAGTTCTTC
CDR3 protein: CASSRGQGVSYNEQFF
clone size: .
V gene: TRBV21-1
D gene: .
J gene: TRBJ2-1

CDR3 DNA: TGCAGCGGCGGAGGAGTGAGTGGCTACACCTTC
CDR3 protein: CSGGGVSGYTF
clone size: .
V gene: TRBV29-1
D gene: .
J gene: TRBJ1-2

CDR3 DNA: TGCGCCAGCAGCTCCAACAGTGCCGACTATGGCTACACCTTC
CDR3 protein: CASSSNSADYGYTF
clone size: .
V gene: TRBV5-1
D gene: .
J gene: TRBJ1-2

CDR3 DNA: TGCGCCAGCAGCCAAGGGGGGACTCCGAGCTCCTATAATTCACCCCTCCACTTT
CDR3 protein: CASSQGGTPSSYNSPLHF
clone size: .
V gene: TRBV4-1
D gene: .
J gene: TRBJ1-6

CDR3 DNA: TGTGCCAGCAGCGGATCTGTCAGGACAGGGGGGCTGAACGGGGAGCTGTTTTTT
CDR3 protein: CASSGSVRTGGLNGELFF
clone size: once
V gene: TRBV9
D gene: TRBD1
J gene: TRBJ2-2

CDR3 DNA: TGTGCCAGCGGAGTCAGGCGGGGCCTGGTCGAGCAGTACTTC
CDR3 protein: CASGVRRGLVEQYF
clone size: .
V gene: TRBV2
D gene: .
J gene: TRBJ2-7

CDR3 DNA: TGTGCCAGCAGCTATCCCCCGTGTTATAGCAATCAGCCCCAGCATTTT
CDR3 protein: CASSYPPCYSNQPQHF
clone size: .
V gene: TRBV11-3
D gene: .
J gene: TRBJ1-5

CDR3 DNA: TGCGCCAGCAGTGAGTCAACCCCCGGGACAGGGTACGAGCAGTACTTC
CDR3 protein: CASSESTPGTGYEQYF
clone size: .
V gene: TRBV10-1
D gene: TRBD1
J gene: TRBJ2-7

CDR3 DNA: TGCGCCAGCAGCTTGGCAGGGGGCGGTACAGATACGCAGTATTTT
CDR3 protein: CASSLAGGGTDTQYF
clone size: .
V gene: TRBV5-1
D gene: TRBD1
J gene: TRBJ2-3

CDR3 DNA: TGTGCCAGTAGGGAGACAGGGGAGGCTGGAAACACCATATATTTT
CDR3 protein: CASRETGEAGNTIYF
clone size: once
V gene: TRBV19
D gene: TRBD1
J gene: TRBJ1-3

CDR3 DNA: TGTGCCAGTAGTCCAGGCCAGGGTTTATCAAACACCATATATTTT
CDR3 protein: CASSPGQGLSNTIYF
clone size: once
V gene: TRBV19
D gene: .
J gene: TRBJ1-3

CDR3 DNA: TGTGCCAGCAGCTTAGGCAGGAACGCCCAGCATTTT
CDR3 protein: CASSLGRNAQHF
clone size: .
V gene: TRBV7-9
D gene: .
J gene: TRBJ1-5

CDR3 DNA: TGTGCCAGCAGTGACAGGGGGGATACTGAAGCTTTCTTT
CDR3 protein: CASSDRGDTEAFF
clone size: .
V gene: TRBV6-1
D gene: TRBD1
J gene: TRBJ1-1

CDR3 DNA: TGTGCCAGCAGCCCCGGGACAGGCCGGCAAGAGACCCAGTACTTC
CDR3 protein: CASSPGTGRQETQYF
clone size: once
V gene: TRBV5-5
D gene: TRBD1
J gene: TRBJ2-5

CDR3 DNA: TGCGCCAGCAGTGCATACAGGGAGATCACTGAAGCTTTCTTT
CDR3 protein: CASSAYREITEAFF
clone size: .
V gene: TRBV10-2
D gene: .
J gene: TRBJ1-1

CDR3 DNA: TGCGCCAGCAGAAAAGTGGGGGGTTACAATGAGCAGTTCTTC
CDR3 protein: CASRKVGGYNEQFF
clone size: .
V gene: TRBV5-1
D gene: .
J gene: TRBJ2-1

CDR3 DNA: TGTGCCAGCAGTTCGGGACAGGGGCACTACGAGCAGTACTTC
CDR3 protein: CASSSGQGHYEQYF
clone size: .
V gene: TRBV28
D gene: TRBD1
J gene: TRBJ2-7

CDR3 DNA: TGTGCCAGCCGTCTGGGGGGGTACAATGAGCAGTTCTTC
CDR3 protein: CASRLGGYNEQFF
clone size: .
V gene: TRBV7-9
D gene: TRBD2
J gene: TRBJ2-1

CDR3 DNA: TGTGCCAGCACTCAAGCAGGGGGATCCTACGAGCAGTACTTC
CDR3 protein: CASTQAGGSYEQYF
clone size: .
V gene: TRBV28
D gene: TRBD1
J gene: TRBJ2-7

CDR3 DNA: TGTGCCAGCAGCTTGGAGAGGGAGCGTTCCTACGAGCAGTACTTC
CDR3 protein: CASSLERERSYEQYF
clone size: .
V gene: TRBV5-4
D gene: .
J gene: TRBJ2-7

CDR3 DNA: TGTGCCAGCAGTTTTAGGGGGCCCCAAGAGACCCAGTACTTC
CDR3 protein: CASSFRGPQETQYF
clone size: .
V gene: TRBV27
D gene: TRBD1
J gene: TRBJ2-5

CDR3 DNA: TGTGCCAGCAGCGAGGGAAGGGAGGGGGGTACGCAGTATTTT
CDR3 protein: CASSEGREGGTQYF
clone size: .
V gene: TRBV9
D gene: .
J gene: TRBJ2-3

CDR3 DNA: TGTGCCAGCAGCCAAGGGGGAGTCGCTGAAGCTTTCTTT
CDR3 protein: CASSQGGVAEAFF
clone size: .
V gene: TRBV3-1/TRBV3-2
D gene: .
J gene: TRBJ1-1

CDR3 DNA: TGTGCCAGCAGCCTGCAGGGAGGAGGGAAGAATGGCTACACCTTC
CDR3 protein: CASSLQGGGKNGYTF
clone size: .
V gene: TRBV7-9
D gene: .
J gene: TRBJ1-2

CDR3 DNA: TGTGCCACCAGTGGGGGCTCCGGCGAAGCTTTCTTT
CDR3 protein: CATSGGSGEAFF
clone size: .
V gene: TRBV24-1
D gene: .
J gene: TRBJ1-1

CDR3 DNA: TGTGCCAGCAGCCCCACGGGACAGGGGTCCCATAATTCACCCCTCCACTTT
CDR3 protein: CASSPTGQGSHNSPLHF
clone size: .
V gene: TRBV11-2
D gene: TRBD1
J gene: TRBJ1-6

CDR3 DNA: TGTGCCAGCAGTTTGGGCCCTCGTAATCAGCCCCAGCATTTT
CDR3 protein: CASSLGPRNQPQHF
clone size: .
V gene: TRBV28
D gene: .
J gene: TRBJ1-5

CDR3 DNA: TGTGCCAGCAGTTTAACCCCGGCAGGGGGGAATCAGCCCCAGCATTTT
CDR3 protein: CASSLTPAGGNQPQHF
clone size: .
V gene: TRBV28
D gene: TRBD1
J gene: TRBJ1-5

CDR3 DNA: TGTGCCAGCAGCTTAGCTAGCGGATATAACTACGAGCAGTACTTC
CDR3 protein: CASSLASGYNYEQYF
clone size: .
V gene: TRBV7-9
D gene: .
J gene: TRBJ2-7

CDR3 DNA: TGTGCCAGCAGCCTTAGCACAGATACGCAGTATTTT
CDR3 protein: CASSLSTDTQYF
clone size: once
V gene: TRBV5-4
D gene: .
J gene: TRBJ2-3

CDR3 DNA: TGTGCCAGCAGCCCTGCCCCGCGGCGGGGTTCACCCCTCCACTTT
CDR3 protein: CASSPAPRRGSPLHF
clone size: .
V gene: TRBV7-2
D gene: .
J gene: TRBJ1-6

CDR3 DNA: TGTGCCAGCAGTTACCTCCGGGGAGCCTACGAGCAGTACTTC
CDR3 protein: CASSYLRGAYEQYF
clone size: .
V gene: TRBV6-6
D gene: .
J gene: TRBJ2-7

CDR3 DNA: TGTGCCAGCAGCTTCGGGACAGGGACCGCTGGAAACACCATATATTTT
CDR3 protein: CASSFGTGTAGNTIYF
clone size: few
V gene: TRBV7-9
D gene: TRBD1
J gene: TRBJ1-3

CDR3 DNA: TGTGCCAGCGGACCCGAGGACAGTCGACTCTACGAGCAGTACTTC
CDR3 protein: CASGPEDSRLYEQYF
clone size: .
V gene: TRBV6-5
D gene: .
J gene: TRBJ2-7

CDR3 DNA: TGTGCCAGCAGTGCGGACTATAGCACAGATACGCAGTATTTT
CDR3 protein: CASSADYSTDTQYF
clone size: .
V gene: TRBV2
D gene: .
J gene: TRBJ2-3

CDR3 DNA: TGTGCCAGCTCACCTGGGACAGGGCCCCTCGAGCAGTACTTC
CDR3 protein: CASSPGTGPLEQYF
clone size: .
V gene: TRBV18
D gene: TRBD1
J gene: TRBJ2-7

CDR3 DNA: TGTGCCAGCTCAGCCTCGTCCGGGACAGGGAAGGAGCAGTACTTC
CDR3 protein: CASSASSGTGKEQYF
clone size: .
V gene: TRBV18
D gene: TRBD1
J gene: TRBJ2-7

CDR3 DNA: TGCGCCAGCAGTTCGGGACAGGGCGCTGAAGCTTTCTTT
CDR3 protein: CASSSGQGAEAFF
clone size: .
V gene: TRBV4-1
D gene: TRBD1
J gene: TRBJ1-1

CDR3 DNA: TGTGCCAGCAGTTTATCCGGGCGAGGGTCGGCCAAAAACATTCAGTACTTC
CDR3 protein: CASSLSGRGSAKNIQYF
clone size: .
V gene: TRBV27
D gene: .
J gene: TRBJ2-4

CDR3 DNA: TGCAGTGCTAGAGTTAGGGACAGTCTCAGATTC
CDR3 protein: CSARVRDSLRF
clone size: .
V gene: TRBV20-1
D gene: TRBD1
J gene: TRBJ1-2

CDR3 DNA: TGCAGCCCGGAGGGGCGGACGGGCTACGAGCAGTACTTC
CDR3 protein: CSPEGRTGYEQYF
clone size: once
V gene: TRBV29-1
D gene: .
J gene: TRBJ2-7

CDR3 DNA: TGTGCCAGCAGCCTCAACAGAATTGGCAATGAGCAGTTCTTC
CDR3 protein: CASSLNRIGNEQFF
clone size: once
V gene: TRBV11-2
D gene: .
J gene: TRBJ2-1

CDR3 DNA: TGCAGCGTTGAATCTAGTCGTACTAGCGGTAGCACAGATACGCAGTATTTT
CDR3 protein: CSVESSRTSGSTDTQYF
clone size: .
V gene: TRBV29-1
D gene: TRBD2
J gene: TRBJ2-3

CDR3 DNA: TGTGCCAGCAGCTCGGGATCCAGCAATCAGCCCCAGCATTTT
CDR3 protein: CASSSGSSNQPQHF
clone size: .
V gene: TRBV7-9
D gene: .
J gene: TRBJ1-5

CDR3 DNA: TGTGCCAGCAGGTATCGCGGGGGGTCTAACTATGGCTACACCTTC
CDR3 protein: CASRYRGGSNYGYTF
clone size: .
V gene: TRBV28
D gene: .
J gene: TRBJ1-2

CDR3 DNA: TGTGCCAGCAGCCAAAAATACAATCAGCCCCAGCATTTT
CDR3 protein: CASSQKYNQPQHF
clone size: .
V gene: TRBV3-1/TRBV3-2
D gene: .
J gene: TRBJ1-5

CDR3 DNA: TGTGCCAGCACCCAGGGAGGGTCCCGGGACGAGCAGTACTTC
CDR3 protein: CASTQGGSRDEQYF
clone size: .
V gene: TRBV21-1
D gene: .
J gene: TRBJ2-7

CDR3 DNA: TGTGCCAGCAGTGAAGGGTGGAAAGGAGCGCGTAACATTCAGTACTTC
CDR3 protein: CASSEGWKGARNIQYF
clone size: .
V gene: TRBV6-1
D gene: .
J gene: TRBJ2-4

CDR3 DNA: TGTGCCAGCAGCACCGGACAGGGGGCCTCCTACGAGCAGTACTTC
CDR3 protein: CASSTGQGASYEQYF
clone size: .
V gene: TRBV9
D gene: TRBD1
J gene: TRBJ2-7

CDR3 DNA: TGTGCCAGCAGCCAAGAATCACAGGGCTCTACGGGCTACACCTTC
CDR3 protein: CASSQESQGSTGYTF
clone size: .
V gene: TRBV3-1/TRBV3-2
D gene: .
J gene: TRBJ1-2